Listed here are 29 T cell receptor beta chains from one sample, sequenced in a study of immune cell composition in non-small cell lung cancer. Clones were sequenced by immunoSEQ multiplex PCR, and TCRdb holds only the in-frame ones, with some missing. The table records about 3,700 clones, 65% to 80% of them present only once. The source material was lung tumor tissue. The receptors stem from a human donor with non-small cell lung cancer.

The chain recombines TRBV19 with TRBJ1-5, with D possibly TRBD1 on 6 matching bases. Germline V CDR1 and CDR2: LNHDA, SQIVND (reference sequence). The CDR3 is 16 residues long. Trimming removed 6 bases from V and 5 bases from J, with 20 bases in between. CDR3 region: CASSRPPPRGYQPQHF. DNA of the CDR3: TGTGCCAGTAGCCGACCCCCCCCCAGGGGTTATCAGCCCCAGCATTTT.

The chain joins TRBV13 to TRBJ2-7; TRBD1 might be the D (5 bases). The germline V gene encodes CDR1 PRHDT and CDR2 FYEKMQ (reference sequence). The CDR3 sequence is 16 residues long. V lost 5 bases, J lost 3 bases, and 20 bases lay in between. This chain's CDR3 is CASSAADRIPFYEQYF. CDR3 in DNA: TGTGCCAGCAGCGCCGCCGACAGAATCCCTTTCTACGAGCAGTACTTC.

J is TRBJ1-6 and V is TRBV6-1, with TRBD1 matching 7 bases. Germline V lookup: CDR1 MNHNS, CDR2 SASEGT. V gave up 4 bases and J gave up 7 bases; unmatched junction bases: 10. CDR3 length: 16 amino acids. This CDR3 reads CASSARAGTVNSPLHF. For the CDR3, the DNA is TGTGCCAGCAGTGCTAGAGCCGGGACAGTAAATTCACCCCTCCACTTT.

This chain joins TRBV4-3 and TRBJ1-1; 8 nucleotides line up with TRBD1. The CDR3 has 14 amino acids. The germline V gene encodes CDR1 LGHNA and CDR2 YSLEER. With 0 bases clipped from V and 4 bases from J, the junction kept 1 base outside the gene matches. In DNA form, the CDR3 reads TGCGCCAGCAGCCAAGATACAGGGGGCACTGAAGCTTTCTTT. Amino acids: CASSQDTGGTEAFF.

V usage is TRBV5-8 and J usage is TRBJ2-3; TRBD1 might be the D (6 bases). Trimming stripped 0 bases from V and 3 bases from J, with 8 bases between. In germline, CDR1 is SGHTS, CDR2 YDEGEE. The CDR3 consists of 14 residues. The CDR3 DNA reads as TGTGCCAGCAGCTTGGGGGGGCGGACAGATACGCAGTATTTT. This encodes CASSLGGRTDTQYF.

CDR3 DNA: TGTGCCAGCAGCCCCGCCCCAGGGTTAGGTAATACCGGGGAGCTGTTTTTT. Translated: CASSPAPGLGNTGELFF. The chain carries TRBV7-2 and TRBJ2-2, with D possibly matching TRBD1 (5 bases). Trimming removed 5 bases at V and 5 bases at J, with 21 bases between. Looked up from germline, CDR1 is SGHTA and CDR2 is FQGNSA. The CDR3 covers 17 residues. The full variable domain, its missing parts supplied by reference TRBV7-2 and TRBJ2-2, is GAGVSQSPSNKVTEKGKDVELRCDPISGHTALYWYRQSLGQGLEFLIYFQGNSAPDKSGLPSDRFSAERTGGSVSTLTIQRTQQEDSAVYLCASSPAPGLGNTGELFFGEGSRLTVL.

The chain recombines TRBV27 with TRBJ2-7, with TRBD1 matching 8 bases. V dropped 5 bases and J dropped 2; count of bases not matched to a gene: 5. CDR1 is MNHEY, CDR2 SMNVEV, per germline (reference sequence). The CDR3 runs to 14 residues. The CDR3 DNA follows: TGTGCCAGCAGTCTCGGACAGGGAGCCTACGAGCAGTACTTC. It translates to CASSLGQGAYEQYF.

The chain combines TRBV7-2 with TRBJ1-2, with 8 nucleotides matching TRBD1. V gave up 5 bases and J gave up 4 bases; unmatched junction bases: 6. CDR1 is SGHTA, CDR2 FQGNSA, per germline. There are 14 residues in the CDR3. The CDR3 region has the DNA TGTGCCAGCAGCACCTCCCAGGGGGCCTATGGCTACACCTTC. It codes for CASSTSQGAYGYTF.

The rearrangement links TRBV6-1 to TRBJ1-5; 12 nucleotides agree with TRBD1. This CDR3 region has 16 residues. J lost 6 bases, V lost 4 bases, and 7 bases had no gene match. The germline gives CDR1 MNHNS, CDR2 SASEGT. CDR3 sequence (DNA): TGTGCCAGCAGTGGAACCGGGACAGGGGGCGGTCAGCCCCAGCATTTT. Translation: CASSGTGTGGGQPQHF.

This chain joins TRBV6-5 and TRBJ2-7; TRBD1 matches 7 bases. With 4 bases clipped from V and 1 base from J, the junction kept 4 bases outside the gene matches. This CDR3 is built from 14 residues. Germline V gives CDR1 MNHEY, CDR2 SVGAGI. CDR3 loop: CASSFQGVSYEQYF. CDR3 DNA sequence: TGTGCCAGCAGTTTCCAGGGGGTATCCTACGAGCAGTACTTC.

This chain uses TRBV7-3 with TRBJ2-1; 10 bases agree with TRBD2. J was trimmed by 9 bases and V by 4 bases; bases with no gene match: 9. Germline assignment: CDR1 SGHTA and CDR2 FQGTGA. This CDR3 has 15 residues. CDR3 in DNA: TGTGCCAGCAGCTGGACGCTAGCGGGAGTGAGTGAGCAGTTCTTC. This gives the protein CASSWTLAGVSEQFF.

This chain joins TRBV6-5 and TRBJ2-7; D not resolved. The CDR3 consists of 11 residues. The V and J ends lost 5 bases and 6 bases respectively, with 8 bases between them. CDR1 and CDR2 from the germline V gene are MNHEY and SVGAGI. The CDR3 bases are TGTGCCAGCAGTCACCATAGCGAGCAGTACTTC. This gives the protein CASSHHSEQYF.

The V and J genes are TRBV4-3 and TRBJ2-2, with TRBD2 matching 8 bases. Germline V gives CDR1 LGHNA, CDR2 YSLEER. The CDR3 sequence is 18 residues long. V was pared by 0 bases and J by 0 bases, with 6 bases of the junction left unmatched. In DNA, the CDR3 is TGCGCCAGCAGCCAAGATTCAGGCGGGGGGCCGAACACCGGGGAGCTGTTTTTT. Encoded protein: CASSQDSGGGPNTGELFF.

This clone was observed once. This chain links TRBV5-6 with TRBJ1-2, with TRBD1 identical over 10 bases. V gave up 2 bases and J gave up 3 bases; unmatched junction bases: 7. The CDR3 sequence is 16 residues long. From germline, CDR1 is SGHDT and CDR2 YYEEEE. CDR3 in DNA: TGTGCCAGCAGCTTCCGGGACAGGGGACGGGACTATGGCTACACCTTC. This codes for CASSFRDRGRDYGYTF. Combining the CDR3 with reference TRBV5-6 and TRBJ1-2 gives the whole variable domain DAGVTQSPTHLIKTRGQQVTLRCSPKSGHDTVSWYQQALGQGPQFIFQYYEEEERQRGNFPDRFSGHQFPNYSSELNVNALLLGDSALYLCASSFRDRGRDYGYTFGSGTRLTVV.

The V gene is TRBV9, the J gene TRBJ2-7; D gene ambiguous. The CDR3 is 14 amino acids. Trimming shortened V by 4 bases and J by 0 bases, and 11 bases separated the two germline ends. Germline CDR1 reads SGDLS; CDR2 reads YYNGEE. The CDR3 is CASSPTPGSYEQYF. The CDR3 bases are TGTGCCAGCAGCCCTACCCCCGGCTCCTACGAGCAGTACTTC.

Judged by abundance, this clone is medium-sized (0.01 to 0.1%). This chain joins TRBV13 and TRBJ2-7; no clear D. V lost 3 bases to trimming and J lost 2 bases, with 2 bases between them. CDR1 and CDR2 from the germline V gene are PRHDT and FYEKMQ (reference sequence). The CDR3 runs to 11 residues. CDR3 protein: CASSFTYEQYF. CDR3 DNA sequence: TGTGCCAGCAGCTTCACCTACGAGCAGTACTTC.

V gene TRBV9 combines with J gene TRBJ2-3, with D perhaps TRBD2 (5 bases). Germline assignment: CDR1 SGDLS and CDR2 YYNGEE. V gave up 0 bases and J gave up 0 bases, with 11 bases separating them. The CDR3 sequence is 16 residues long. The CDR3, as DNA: TGTGCCAGCAGCGTAGTAGCGAGAACTAGCACAGATACGCAGTATTTT. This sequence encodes CASSVVARTSTDTQYF.

The CDR3 DNA reads as TGTGCCAGCATCCCGGGGCTACGGGAGAATGAGCAGTTCTTC. Amino acid sequence: CASIPGLRENEQFF. The chain has TRBV7-9 and TRBJ2-1; weak D call: TRBD2 (6 bases). This CDR3 has 14 residues. The V end lost 7 bases, the J end lost 7 bases, and 17 bases lay between the germline ends. Per germline, CDR1 SEHNR and CDR2 FQNEAQ (reference sequence).

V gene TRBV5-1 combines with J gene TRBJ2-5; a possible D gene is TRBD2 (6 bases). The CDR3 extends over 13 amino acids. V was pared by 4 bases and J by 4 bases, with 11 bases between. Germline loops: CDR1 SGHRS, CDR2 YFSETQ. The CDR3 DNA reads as TGCGCCAGCAGCCCGGGACTTGCAGAGACCCAGTACTTC. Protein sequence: CASSPGLAETQYF. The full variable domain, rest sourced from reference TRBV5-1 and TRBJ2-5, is KAGVTQTPRYLIKTRGQQVTLSCSPISGHRSVSWYQQTPGQGLQFLFEYFSETQRNKGNFPGRFSGRQFSNSRSEMNVSTLELGDSALYLCASSPGLAETQYFGPGTRLLVL.

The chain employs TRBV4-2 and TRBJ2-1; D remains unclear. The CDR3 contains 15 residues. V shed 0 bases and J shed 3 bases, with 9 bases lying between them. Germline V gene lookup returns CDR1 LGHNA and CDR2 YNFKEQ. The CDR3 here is CASSQDPTYYNEQFF. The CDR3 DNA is TGTGCCAGCAGCCAAGATCCCACCTACTACAATGAGCAGTTCTTC.

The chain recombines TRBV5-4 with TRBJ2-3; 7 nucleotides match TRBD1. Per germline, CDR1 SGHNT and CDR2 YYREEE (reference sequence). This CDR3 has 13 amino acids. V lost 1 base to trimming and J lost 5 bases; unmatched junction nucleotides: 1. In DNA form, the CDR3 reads TGTGCCAGCAGCTTGCCAGGGGGAGATACGCAGTATTTT. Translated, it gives CASSLPGGDTQYF.

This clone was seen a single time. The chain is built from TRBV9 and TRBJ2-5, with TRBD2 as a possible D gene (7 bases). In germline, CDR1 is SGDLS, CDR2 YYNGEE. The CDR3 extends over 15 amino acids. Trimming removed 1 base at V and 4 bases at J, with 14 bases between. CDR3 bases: TGTGCCAGCAGCGTAAGGCAGGGGAGGGGAGAGACCCAGTACTTC. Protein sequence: CASSVRQGRGETQYF.

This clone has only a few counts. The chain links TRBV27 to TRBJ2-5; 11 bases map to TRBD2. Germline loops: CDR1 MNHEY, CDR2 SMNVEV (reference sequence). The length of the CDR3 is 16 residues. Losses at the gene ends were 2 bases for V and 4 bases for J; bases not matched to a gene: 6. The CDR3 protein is CASSLLAGGPLETQYF. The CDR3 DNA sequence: TGTGCCAGCAGTTTACTAGCGGGGGGCCCCTTAGAGACCCAGTACTTC.

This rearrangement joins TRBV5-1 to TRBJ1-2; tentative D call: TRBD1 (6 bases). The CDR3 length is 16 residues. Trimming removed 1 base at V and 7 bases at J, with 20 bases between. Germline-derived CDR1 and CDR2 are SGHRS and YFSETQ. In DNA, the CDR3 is TGCGCCAGCAGCTTGTTCCCAGGGGAGCTCTCTGGTGGCTACACCTTC. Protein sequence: CASSLFPGELSGGYTF.

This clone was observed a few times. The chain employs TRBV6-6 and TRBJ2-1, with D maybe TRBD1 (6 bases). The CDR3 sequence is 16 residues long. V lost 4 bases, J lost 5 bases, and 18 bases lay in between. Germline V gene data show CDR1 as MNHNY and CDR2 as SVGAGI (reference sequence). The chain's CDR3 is CASSWAQGSLHNEQFF. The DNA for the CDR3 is TGTGCCAGCAGTTGGGCCCAGGGGTCCCTACACAATGAGCAGTTCTTC.

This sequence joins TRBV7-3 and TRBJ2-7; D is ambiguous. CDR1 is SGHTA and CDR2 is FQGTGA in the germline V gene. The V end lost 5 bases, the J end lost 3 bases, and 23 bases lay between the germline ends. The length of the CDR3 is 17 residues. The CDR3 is CASSHLNSATTNYEQYF. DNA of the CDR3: TGTGCCAGCAGCCACCTTAACTCGGCTACTACGAACTACGAGCAGTACTTC.

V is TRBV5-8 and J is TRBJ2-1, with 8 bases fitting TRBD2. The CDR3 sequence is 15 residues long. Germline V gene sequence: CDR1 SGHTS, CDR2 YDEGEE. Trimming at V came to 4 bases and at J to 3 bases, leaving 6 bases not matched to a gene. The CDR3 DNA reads TGTGCCAGCAGCCTCGGACTAGCTAGCTACAATGAGCAGTTCTTC. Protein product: CASSLGLASYNEQFF.

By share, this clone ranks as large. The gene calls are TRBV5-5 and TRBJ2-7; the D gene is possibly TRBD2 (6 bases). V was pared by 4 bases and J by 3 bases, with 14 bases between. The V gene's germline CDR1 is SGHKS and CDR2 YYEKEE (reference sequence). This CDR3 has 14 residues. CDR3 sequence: CASSGGTAYYEQYF. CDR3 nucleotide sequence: TGTGCCAGCAGCGGCGGGACCGCATACTACGAGCAGTACTTC.

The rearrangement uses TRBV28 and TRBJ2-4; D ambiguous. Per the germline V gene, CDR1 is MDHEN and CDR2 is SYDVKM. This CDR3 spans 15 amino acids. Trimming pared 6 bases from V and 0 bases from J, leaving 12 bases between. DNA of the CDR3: TGTGCCAGCAGCGTCTGGCCTTTAGCCAAAAACATTCAGTACTTC. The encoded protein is CASSVWPLAKNIQYF.